This T cell receptor (beta chain) was captured in a study of T cells in Graves' hyperthyroidism and ophthalmopathy (dated by TCRdb to between 2017 and 2020). For the wider study: To identify distinguishing TCR V-J signatures, a discovery cohort of about 95 patients was used, comprising roughly 45 with Graves' ophthalmopathy and approximately 58 with stable Graves' hyperthyroidism. After blood sampling, hyperthyroidism patients were treated with methimazole at a starting dose of 30 mg daily, and ophthalmopathy patients were treated with high-dose intravenous methylprednisolone. Whether ophthalmopathy could be predicted prospectively was tested in an independent validation cohort made up of fewer than 20 hyperthyroidism patients plus 17 patients who later progressed to ophthalmopathy. The study also compared thyroid tissue and blood T-cell repertoires from about six Graves' hyperthyroidism patients. The paper describes TCR Vbeta CDR3 sequencing of more than 120 peripheral blood samples, made up of roughly 40 ophthalmopathy patients, roughly 80 hyperthyroidism patients and around 17 progressor patients. The 95 to 100 discovery patients were randomly split 7:3 into training and test sets.

The TCR beta CDR3 regions were amplified from RNA transcripts. The TCR CDR3 was subjected to a first round of RT-PCR using the HTBI primer set and the Qiagen OneStep RT-PCR kit. A second multiplex PCR round built the libraries, followed by size selection and purification. Sequencing of the libraries was done on an Illumina HiSeq2000 using paired-end 100 bp reads. The source study handled its data this way. SOAPnuke was used to process the raw data, removing reads that contained adapters or uncalled bases, had a mean Phred below 15, or lacked an exact match to the constant primer or identifier. High-quality paired reads were merged with COPE v1.2.5, and unique nucleotide sequences were defined as clonotypes. MiTCR v1.1 was used to align the clonotypes against IMGT TRBV, TRBD and TRBJ reference segments. The analysis was restricted to V-J combinations with a frequency above 0.0001, which together covered roughly 99% of the repertoires. The TCS score was defined as F50 (clonal expansion) divided by E x V (chaos), with BLOSUM62-based TCRdist calculated between CDR3 peptides within each V-J. Welch's t-statistics and random forest reduced roughly 500 V-J features to 13, which were used in a naive Bayes classifier (R e1071). The Morisita-Horn index was used to measure how similar the thyroid and blood repertoires were. TCRdb redid the processing of the public reads, applying fastp at Q25 and MiXCR, and retained in-frame beta chains. Rows are combined by CDR3 protein, so each entry shows the most common genes and DNA. TCRdb's processing, not the study's, gives the V and J calls here. Recorded for this sample are 500,000 to 600,000 distinct CDR3 sequences; 46% of them occurred a single time. 15% to 20% of the sample rests with the top ten.

The paper as a whole reports these results and caveats: Sample size was not statistically predetermined, and investigators were not blinded to group allocation. A 13 V-J signature model separated ophthalmopathy from stable hyperthyroidism, with around 91% sensitivity and just under 84% specificity in cross-validation and 80%/75% in testing. Most expanded thyroid clonotypes (frequency above 0.001) were also found in blood, which suggests that blood repertoires may mirror thyroid immune responses. In validation, the model predicted progression to ophthalmopathy with 55% to 71% sensitivity and 72% to 85% specificity, a median of around six months before onset.

Any patient with an uncontrolled infection, another autoimmune disease, pregnancy or lactation was excluded. Diagnoses relied on clinical symptoms, serum thyroxine and TRAb, thyroid ultrasound and orbital computed tomography. Trizol reagent was used to extract total RNA, and RNA quality was then checked on an Agilent 2100 Bioanalyzer. The germline V gene (reference sequence) supplies CDR1 SEHNR and CDR2 FQNEAQ. V drops 3 bases and J drops 2 bases, leaving 14 bases in between. From cysteine to phenylalanine, the CDR3 is 15 amino acids long. The only DNA kept is the CDR3, 45 bases in frame from the first base. Comments on this clonotype: Its specific antigen is unknown. No much larger clonotype is one base removed from it; base qualities were not supplied.

Specimen: peripheral blood or thyroid tissue (not recorded which). This chain joins TRBV7-9 to TRBJ2-7, with a weak D call of TRBD2 (5 bases match). This receptor was obtained from an adult woman with Graves' disease, either hyperthyroidism or ophthalmopathy (not recorded which). The DNA reads as follows: TGTGCCAGCAGCTTGGGCGGGTCGGGCACCTACGAGCAGTACTTC. This codes for CASSLGGSGTYEQYF.